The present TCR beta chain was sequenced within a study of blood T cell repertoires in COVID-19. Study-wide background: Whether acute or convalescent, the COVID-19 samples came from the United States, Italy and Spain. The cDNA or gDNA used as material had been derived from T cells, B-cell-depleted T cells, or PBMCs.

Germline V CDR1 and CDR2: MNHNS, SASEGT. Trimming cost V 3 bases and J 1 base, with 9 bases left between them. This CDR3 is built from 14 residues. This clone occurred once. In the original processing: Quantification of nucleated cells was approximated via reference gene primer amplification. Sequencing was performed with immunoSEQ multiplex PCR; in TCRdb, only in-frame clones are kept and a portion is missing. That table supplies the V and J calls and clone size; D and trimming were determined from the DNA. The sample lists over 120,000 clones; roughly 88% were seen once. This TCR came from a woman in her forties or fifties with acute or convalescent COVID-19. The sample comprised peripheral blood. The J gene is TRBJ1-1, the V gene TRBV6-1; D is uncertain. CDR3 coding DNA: TGTGCCAGCAGTGATCAAGGGAGGAACACTGAAGCTTTCTTT. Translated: CASSDQGRNTEAFF.